This T cell receptor beta chain is from a study of blood T cell repertoires in COVID-19. Across the whole study: The United States, Italy and Spain provided the acute and convalescent COVID-19 samples. PBMCs, B-cell-depleted T cells, or T cells were the source of the cDNA or gDNA that made up the material.

Germline-derived CDR1 and CDR2 are MNHEY and SMNVEV (reference sequence). CDR3 length: 16 amino acids. With 6 bases clipped from V and 6 bases from J, the junction kept 16 bases outside the gene matches. Under the authors' procedure: For nucleated cells, counts were estimated from reference gene primer amplification. Assay used: immunoSEQ multiplex PCR; TCRdb lists only in-frame clones, some missing. The D gene and trimming were derived from the DNA, and the V and J assignments and clone size from that table. This sample yields 70,000 to 95,000 clones, of which approximately 87% are seen a single time; around 1.5% belongs to the top ten.

The rearrangement links TRBV27 to TRBJ1-2; 7 bases line up with TRBD1. The specimen sequenced was peripheral blood. The TCR comes from a human donor with active COVID-19. The donor label of this sample is uncertain. CDR3 residues: CASSPSGRGGRNGYTF. The DNA for the CDR3 is TGTGCCAGCAGCCCTTCGGGGCGAGGGGGCAGGAATGGCTACACCTTC.